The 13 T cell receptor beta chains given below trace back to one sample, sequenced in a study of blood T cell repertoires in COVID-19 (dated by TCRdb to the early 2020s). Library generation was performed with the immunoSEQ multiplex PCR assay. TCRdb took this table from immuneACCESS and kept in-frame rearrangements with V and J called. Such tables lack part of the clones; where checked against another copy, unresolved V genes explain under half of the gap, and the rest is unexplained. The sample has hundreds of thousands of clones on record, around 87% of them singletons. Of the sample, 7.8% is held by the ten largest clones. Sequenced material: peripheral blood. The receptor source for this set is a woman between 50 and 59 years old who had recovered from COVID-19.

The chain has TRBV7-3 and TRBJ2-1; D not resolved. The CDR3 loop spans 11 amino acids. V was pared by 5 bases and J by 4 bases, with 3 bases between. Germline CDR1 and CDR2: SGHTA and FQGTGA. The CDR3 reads CASSPYNEQFF. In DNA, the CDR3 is TGTGCCAGCAGCCCATACAATGAGCAGTTCTTC.

The CDR3 loop is CASSRVENSPLHF. The DNA for the CDR3 is TGTGCCAGCAGCCGGGTCGAAAATTCACCCCTCCACTTT. The genes are TRBV6-5 and TRBJ1-6; no clear D. Germline loops: CDR1 MNHEY, CDR2 SVGAGI. Trimming pared 6 bases from V and 7 bases from J, leaving 10 bases between. This CDR3 contains 13 residues.

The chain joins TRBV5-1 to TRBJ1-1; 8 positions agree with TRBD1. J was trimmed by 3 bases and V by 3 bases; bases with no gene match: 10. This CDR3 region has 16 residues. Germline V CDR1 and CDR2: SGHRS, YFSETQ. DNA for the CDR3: TGCGCCAGCAGCTGGGACAGGACAGGGTTTGACACTGAAGCTTTCTTT. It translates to CASSWDRTGFDTEAFF.

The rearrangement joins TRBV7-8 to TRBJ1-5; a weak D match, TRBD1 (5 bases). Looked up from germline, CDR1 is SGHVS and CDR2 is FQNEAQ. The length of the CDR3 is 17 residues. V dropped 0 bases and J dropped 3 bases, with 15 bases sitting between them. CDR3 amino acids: CASSLAARVRNNQPQHF. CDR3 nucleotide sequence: TGTGCCAGCAGCTTAGCGGCCAGGGTTCGCAACAATCAGCCCCAGCATTTT.

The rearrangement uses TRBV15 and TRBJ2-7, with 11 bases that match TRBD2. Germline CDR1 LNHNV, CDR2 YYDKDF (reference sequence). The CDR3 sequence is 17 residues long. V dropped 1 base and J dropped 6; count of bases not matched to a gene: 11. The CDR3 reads CATSRGRLAGLPGEQYF. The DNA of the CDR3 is TGTGCCACCAGCAGAGGTCGACTAGCGGGACTACCGGGCGAGCAGTACTTC.

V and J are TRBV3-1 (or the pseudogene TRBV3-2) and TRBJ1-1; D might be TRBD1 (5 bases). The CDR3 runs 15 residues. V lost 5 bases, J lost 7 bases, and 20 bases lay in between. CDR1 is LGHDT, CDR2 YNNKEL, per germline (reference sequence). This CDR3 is CASSNGWGVYLEAFF. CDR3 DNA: TGTGCCAGCAGCAACGGTTGGGGGGTATATCTTGAAGCTTTCTTT.

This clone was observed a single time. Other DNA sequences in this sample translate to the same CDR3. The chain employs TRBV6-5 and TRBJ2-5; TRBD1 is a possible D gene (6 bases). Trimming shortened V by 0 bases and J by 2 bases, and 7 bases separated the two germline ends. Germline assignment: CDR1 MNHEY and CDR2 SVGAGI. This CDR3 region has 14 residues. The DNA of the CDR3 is TGTGCCAGCAGTTACTCACAGGGACAAGAGACCCAGTACTTC. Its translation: CASSYSQGQETQYF.

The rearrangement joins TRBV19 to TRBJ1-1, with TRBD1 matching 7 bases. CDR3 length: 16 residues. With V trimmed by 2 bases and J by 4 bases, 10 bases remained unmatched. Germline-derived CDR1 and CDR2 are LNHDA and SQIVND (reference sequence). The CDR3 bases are TGTGCCAGTAGTATAATAACAAGTTCAGGGGGCACTGAAGCTTTCTTT. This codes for CASSIITSSGGTEAFF.

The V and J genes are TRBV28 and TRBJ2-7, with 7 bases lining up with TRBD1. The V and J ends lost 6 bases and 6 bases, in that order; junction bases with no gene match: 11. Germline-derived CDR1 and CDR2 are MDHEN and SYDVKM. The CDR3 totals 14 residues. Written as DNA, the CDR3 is TGTGCCAGCAGCCCACCGACAGGGTTGAGCGAGCAGTACTTC. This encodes CASSPPTGLSEQYF.

CDR3 nucleotides: TGTGCCAGCAATCCGGGGGGGCTGGATACGCAGTATTTT. This codes for CASNPGGLDTQYF. V gene TRBV28 combines with J gene TRBJ2-3, with 8 bases matching TRBD2. With V trimmed by 7 bases and J by 6 bases, 6 bases remained unmatched. Germline values: CDR1 MDHEN, CDR2 SYDVKM. The CDR3 spans 13 residues. The entire variable domain, with the rest obtained from reference TRBV28 and TRBJ2-3, is as follows: DVKVTQSSRYLVKRTGEKVFLECVQDMDHENMFWYRQDPGLGLRLIYFSYDVKMKEKGDIPEGYSVSREKKERFSLILESASTNQTSMYLCASNPGGLDTQYFGPGTRLTVL.

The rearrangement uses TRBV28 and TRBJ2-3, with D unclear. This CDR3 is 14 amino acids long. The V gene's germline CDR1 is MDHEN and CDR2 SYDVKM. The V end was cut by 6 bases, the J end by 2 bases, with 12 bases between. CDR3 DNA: TGTGCCAGCAGCCCGTTGAAAGCCACAGATACGCAGTATTTT. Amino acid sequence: CASSPLKATDTQYF.

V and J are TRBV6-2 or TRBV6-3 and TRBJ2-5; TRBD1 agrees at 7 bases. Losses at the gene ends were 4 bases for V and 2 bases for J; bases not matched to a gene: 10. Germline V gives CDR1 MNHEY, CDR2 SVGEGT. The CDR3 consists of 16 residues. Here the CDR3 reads CASSSPRDSLQETQYF. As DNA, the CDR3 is TGTGCCAGCAGTTCCCCTCGGGACAGCCTGCAAGAGACCCAGTACTTC.

The CDR3 nucleotides read TGTGCCAGCCACAGGGGGGGGGACACCGGGGAGCTGTTTTTT. Residues: CASHRGGDTGELFF. The rearrangement joins TRBV28 to TRBJ2-2, with a weak D call TRBD1 (8 bases). V was clipped by 8 bases and J by 3 bases, with 13 bases between them. The germline CDR1 and CDR2 sequences are MDHEN and SYDVKM. The CDR3 is 14 amino acids.